The entry below describes one T cell receptor beta chain. Its antigen is unidentified. Regions amplified from RNA transcripts were the TCR beta CDR3 regions. The HTBI primer set drove a first-round RT-PCR of the TCR CDR3. Each CDR3 protein is one row after TCRdb ran MiXCR on the multiplex PCR reads. Seen here are approximately 400,000 distinct CDR3 sequences, under 15% observed once, and the top ten hold 30% to 35%. The sample comes from a study of T cells in Graves' hyperthyroidism and ophthalmopathy. Study-level results: From stable hyperthyroidism, ophthalmopathy was separated by a 13 V-J model.

Material for sequencing was blood. This TCR was recovered from a woman aged 25 to 45 with Graves' hyperthyroidism.

CDR3 coding DNA: TGTGCCAGCAGCCAAGAGATTTCTACGGGATATGGCTACACCTTC. Residues: CASSQEISTGYGYTF. This chain joins TRBV14 and TRBJ1-2, with D unclear. Per germline, CDR1 SGHDN and CDR2 FVKESK. The V and J ends lost 0 bases and 5 bases respectively, with 13 bases between them. This CDR3 comprises 15 residues.